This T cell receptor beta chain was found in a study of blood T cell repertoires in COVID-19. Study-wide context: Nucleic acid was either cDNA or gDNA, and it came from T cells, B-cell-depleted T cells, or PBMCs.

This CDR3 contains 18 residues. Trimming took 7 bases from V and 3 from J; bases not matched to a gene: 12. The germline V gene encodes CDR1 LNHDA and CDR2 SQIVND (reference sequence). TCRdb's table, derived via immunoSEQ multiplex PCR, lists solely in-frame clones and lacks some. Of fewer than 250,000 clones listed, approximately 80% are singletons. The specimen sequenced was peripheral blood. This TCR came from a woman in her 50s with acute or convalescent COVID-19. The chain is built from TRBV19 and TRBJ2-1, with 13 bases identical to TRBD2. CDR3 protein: CASTYGRLAGGFYNEQFF. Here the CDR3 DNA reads TGTGCCAGTACCTATGGGAGACTAGCGGGGGGTTTCTACAATGAGCAGTTCTTC.